Reported below is one T cell receptor (beta chain). Its specificity is not known. Subsets of CD8+ T cells were each sorted in triplicate at approximately 300,000 cells apiece. The data were taken from a study of CXCR3-negative and CXCR3-positive naive CD8 T cells. UMI-labeled 5' RACE yielded the TRB cDNA libraries. No DNA is given; TCRdb re-called the 5' RACE reads and lists each CDR3 protein once. The table lists around 52,000 distinct CDR3 sequences. The CDR3 sequence is 16 residues long. In germline, CDR1 is MNHEY, CDR2 SVGEGT. Study-wide results and limits: Diversity proved comparably high across both naive subsets and much lower in memory CD8+ cells.

The chain recombines TRBV6-2 or TRBV6-3 with TRBJ2-3; the D call from TCRdb, TRBD2, cannot be confirmed without DNA. The sequence was obtained from a human donor in good health. Some clones in this sample may be carry-over from other donors' samples. The source material was memory CD8+ T cells from blood. CDR3 in amino acids: CASSPPSGGGTDTQYF.